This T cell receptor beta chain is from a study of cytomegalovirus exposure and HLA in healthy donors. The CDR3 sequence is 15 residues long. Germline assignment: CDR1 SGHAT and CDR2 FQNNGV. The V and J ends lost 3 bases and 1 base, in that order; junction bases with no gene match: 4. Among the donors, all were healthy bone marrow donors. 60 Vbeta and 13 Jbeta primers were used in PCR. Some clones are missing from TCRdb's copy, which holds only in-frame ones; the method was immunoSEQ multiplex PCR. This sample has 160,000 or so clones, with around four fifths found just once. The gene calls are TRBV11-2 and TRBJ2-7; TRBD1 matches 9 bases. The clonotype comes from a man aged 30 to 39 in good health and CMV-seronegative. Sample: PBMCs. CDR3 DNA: TGTGCCAGCAGCTTTGGGACAGGGAAGTCCTACGAGCAGTACTTC. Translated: CASSFGTGKSYEQYF.